The sequence of this T cell receptor beta chain was determined in a study of blood T cells in healthy people across ages. This CDR3 contains 14 residues. Germline lookup yields CDR1 SGHTA and CDR2 FQGNSA. The table lists this clonotype with a count of one. The junction differs from germline at one of its ends, possibly a read error. It was with a sample-barcoded 5' primer and a J-beta primer mix that a second PCR of roughly 6 to 11 cycles was run. Each cDNA molecule, via a template-switch adaptor with 12 random nucleotides, was tagged. TCRdb processed the 5' RACE reads anew with MiXCR; each CDR3 protein has one entry. The table includes 1.5 million or so distinct CDR3 sequences, around 39% detected once.

This sequence joins TRBV7-2 and TRBJ2-7, with D perhaps matching TRBD2 (5 bases). The sequencing input was blood. The sequence came from a woman aged 18-35 years in good health. The DNA for the CDR3 is TGTGCCGGCAGCTTAGAGGGCACTTACTACGAGCAGTACTTC. This sequence encodes CAGSLEGTYYEQYF. Filled out from reference TRBV7-2 and TRBJ2-7, the complete variable domain reads GAGVSQSPSNKVTEKGKDVELRCDPISGHTALYWYRQSLGQGLEFLIYFQGNSAPDKSGLPSDRFSAERTGGSVSTLTIQRTQQEDSAVYLCAGSLEGTYYEQYFGPGTRLTVT.